These 23 T cell receptor beta chains share one sample of origin, sequenced in a study of identifying expanded T cells in peripheral blood. TCRdb keeps only in-frame clones here, not all; method: immunoSEQ multiplex PCR. The data contain under 95,000 clones, approximately 91% of them seen just once; the ten biggest clones take up about 3%. Sequenced input: blood. These TCRs come from a person between 18 and 75 years old in good health.

The genes are TRBV30 and TRBJ1-2; a possible D gene is TRBD1 (6 bases). The germline V gene encodes CDR1 GTSNPN and CDR2 SVGIG (reference sequence). V shed 3 bases and J shed 3 bases, with 11 bases lying between them. The CDR3 spans 13 residues. Here the CDR3 reads CAWRSDSYYGYTF. The CDR3 DNA is TGTGCCTGGAGGTCGGACAGTTACTATGGCTACACCTTC.

CDR3: CAISEADPGKEKLFF. In DNA, the CDR3 is TGTGCCATCAGTGAGGCGGACCCAGGCAAAGAAAAACTGTTTTTT. J is TRBJ1-4 and V is TRBV10-3, with D unresolved. Germline values: CDR1 ENHRY, CDR2 SYGVKD. CDR3 size: 15 residues. V was pared by 2 bases and J by 8 bases, with 15 bases between.

The chain joins TRBV4-1 to TRBJ2-3; 14 nucleotides agree with TRBD2. This CDR3 comprises 16 residues. CDR1 is MGHRA and CDR2 is YSYEKL in the germline V gene. With 5 bases clipped from V and 4 bases from J, the junction kept 5 bases outside the gene matches. CDR3: CASSSGTSGGADTQYF. The CDR3 DNA reads as TGCGCCAGCAGCTCGGGGACTAGCGGGGGAGCAGATACGCAGTATTTT.

The chain employs TRBV28 and TRBJ2-7; possibly TRBD2 for D (5 bases). V was shortened by 5 bases and J by 2 bases, with 16 bases between the two germline ends. Germline V gives CDR1 MDHEN, CDR2 SYDVKM. The CDR3 is 15 amino acids. CDR3 residues: CASSRLLGSTYEQYF. Here the CDR3 DNA reads TGTGCCAGCAGTCGGTTACTAGGATCGACCTACGAGCAGTACTTC.

This chain joins TRBV6-5 and TRBJ1-2; 7 bases are shared with TRBD1. With V trimmed by 5 bases and J by 2 bases, 2 bases remained unmatched. CDR1 and CDR2 from the germline V gene are MNHEY and SVGAGI. CDR3 size: 13 residues. The CDR3 DNA sequence: TGTGCCAGCAGTCCACAGGGGAACTATGGCTACACCTTC. Its protein is CASSPQGNYGYTF.

This chain links TRBV9 with TRBJ2-1; D gene ambiguous. V lost 0 bases and J 0 bases, leaving 16 bases between the germline ends. This CDR3 has 18 residues. Per germline, CDR1 SGDLS and CDR2 YYNGEE. Here the CDR3 reads CASSVVPGSPSSYNEQFF. In DNA, the CDR3 is TGTGCCAGCAGCGTAGTGCCTGGCTCGCCTAGCTCCTACAATGAGCAGTTCTTC.

V is TRBV11-2 and J is TRBJ1-1; no reliable D call. Trimming cost V 1 base and J 4 bases, with 10 bases left between them. Germline values: CDR1 SGHAT, CDR2 FQNNGV. This CDR3 contains 14 residues. CDR3 DNA: TGTGCCAGCAGCTTAGTTTTGGGGAGCACTGAAGCTTTCTTT. Protein sequence: CASSLVLGSTEAFF.

The chain employs TRBV9 and TRBJ2-1; tentative D call: TRBD1 (5 bases). Germline lookup yields CDR1 SGDLS and CDR2 YYNGEE. This CDR3 is 15 amino acids long. V was cut by 0 bases and J by 3 bases, with 10 bases left in between. CDR3 residues: CASSVARQGYNEQFF. DNA of the CDR3: TGTGCCAGCAGCGTAGCTCGCCAGGGCTACAATGAGCAGTTCTTC. The full variable domain, in which reference TRBV9 and TRBJ2-1 provide the parts outside the CDR3, is DSGVTQTPKHLITATGQRVTLRCSPRSGDLSVYWYQQSLDQGLQFLIQYYNGEERAKGNILERFSAQQFPDLHSELNLSSLELGDSALYFCASSVARQGYNEQFFGPGTRLTVL.

This chain uses TRBV14 with TRBJ2-1, with a possible D match to TRBD2 (5 bases). Germline values: CDR1 SGHDN, CDR2 FVKESK. This CDR3 is built from 14 residues. The V end was cut by 1 base, the J end by 3 bases, with 7 bases between. The CDR3 nucleotides read TGTGCCAGCAGCCAAGGACGGGGCTACAATGAGCAGTTCTTC. Amino acids: CASSQGRGYNEQFF.

V usage is TRBV19 and J usage is TRBJ1-1; TRBD1 is a possible D gene (5 bases). This CDR3 contains 14 residues. Between the trimmed V and J ends, which lost 6 bases and 1 base, there was a span of 12 bases. Per germline, CDR1 LNHDA and CDR2 SQIVND (reference sequence). CDR3 residues: CASRGGTENTEAFF. The CDR3 nucleotides are TGTGCCAGTAGGGGGGGAACGGAGAACACTGAAGCTTTCTTT.

The V gene is TRBV6-1, the J gene TRBJ2-1, with 12 bases fitting TRBD2. The germline CDR1 and CDR2 sequences are MNHNS and SASEGT. The CDR3 has 16 amino acids. The V gene end was trimmed by 4 bases and the J gene end by 9 bases; junction bases not matched to a gene: 10. CDR3 protein: CASSVGATSGSGEQFF. The CDR3 bases are TGTGCCAGCAGTGTCGGGGCGACTAGCGGGAGTGGTGAGCAGTTCTTC.

This chain uses TRBV2 with TRBJ1-1; D ambiguous. Trimming pared 6 bases from V and 4 bases from J, leaving 9 bases between. The germline CDR1 and CDR2 sequences are SNHLY and FYNNEI. This CDR3 region has 12 residues. The CDR3 loop is CASRLGSTEAFF. The CDR3 bases are TGTGCCAGCAGGCTAGGGAGCACTGAAGCTTTCTTT.

This sequence joins TRBV10-3 and TRBJ2-2; 7 bases align to TRBD2. Germline CDR1 reads ENHRY; CDR2 reads SYGVKD. V was clipped by 3 bases and J by 1 base; unmatched bases: 5. The CDR3 consists of 16 residues. The CDR3 sequence is CAISEHGGGNTGELFF. Here the CDR3 DNA reads TGTGCCATCAGTGAACATGGCGGGGGGAACACCGGGGAGCTGTTTTTT.

This clone was recorded once. The chain couples TRBV7-3 to TRBJ2-5; D is unresolved. This CDR3 is 13 amino acids long. V was trimmed by 2 bases and J by 2 bases, leaving 6 bases between them. Germline CDR1 and CDR2: SGHTA and FQGTGA. CDR3 sequence (DNA): TGTGCCAGCAGCTTATCCGGGCAAGAGACCCAGTACTTC. It is translated as CASSLSGQETQYF.

CDR3 DNA: TGTGCCACCAGCAGAGAATATAAACCAGAGAACACAGATACGCAGTATTTT. Protein: CATSREYKPENTDTQYF. The rearrangement uses TRBV15 and TRBJ2-3; no definite D call. Germline lookup yields CDR1 LNHNV and CDR2 YYDKDF (reference sequence). This CDR3 spans 17 amino acids. V lost 0 bases and J lost 2, with 15 bases in between.

The chain employs TRBV10-3 and TRBJ1-1; TRBD1 is a possible D gene (5 bases). The CDR3 runs 14 residues. Germline CDR1 reads ENHRY; CDR2 reads SYGVKD. V was pared by 3 bases and J by 3 bases, with 11 bases between. This CDR3 is CAISEYGADTEAFF. The CDR3 DNA follows: TGTGCCATCAGTGAATATGGGGCGGACACTGAAGCTTTCTTT.

The chain is built from TRBV7-8 and TRBJ1-6, with D hard to call. The length of the CDR3 is 12 residues. Trimming took off 2 bases at V and 10 bases at J, with 6 bases between the two ends. Germline-derived CDR1 and CDR2 are SGHVS and FQNEAQ. The CDR3 DNA is TGTGCCAGCAGCTTACTTGTCTCACCCCTCCACTTT. Its translation: CASSLLVSPLHF.

A remark on this clone: A junction boundary mismatches the germline segment, possibly from a read error. The V call is TRBV18, the J call TRBJ2-3; the match to TRBD2 covers 13 bases. The CDR3 spans 16 residues. Germline V CDR1 and CDR2: KGHSH, LQKENI. This chain's CDR3 is CASSPLAGGPTDTQYF. The CDR3 bases are TGTGCCAGCTCCCCACTAGCGGGAGGGCCAACAGATACGCAGTATTTT.

The V call is TRBV5-1, the J call TRBJ2-3; a weak D match, TRBD2 (6 bases). CDR3 length: 16 amino acids. The germline gives CDR1 SGHRS, CDR2 YFSETQ. Trimming shortened V by 5 bases and J by 3 bases, and 19 bases separated the two germline ends. The CDR3 region has the DNA TGCGCCAGCAGAGGACGGGGCGGGGTGGGGACAGATACGCAGTATTTT. It yields the protein CASRGRGGVGTDTQYF.

The chain combines TRBV28 with TRBJ1-5; 8 bases align to TRBD1. V shed 6 bases, J shed 1 base, and the junction held 11 bases outside the gene matches. Germline lookup yields CDR1 MDHEN and CDR2 SYDVKM. The length of the CDR3 is 17 residues. This chain's CDR3 is CASSTTRDRRSNQPQHF. CDR3 DNA: TGTGCCAGCAGCACCACCCGGGACAGGAGAAGCAATCAGCCCCAGCATTTT.

The gene calls are TRBV7-2 and TRBJ1-1; D remains ambiguous. CDR3 length: 13 residues. V was clipped by 5 bases and J by 5 bases, with 12 bases between them. Germline V gives CDR1 SGHTA, CDR2 FQGNSA. Here the CDR3 DNA reads TGTGCCAGCAGCCTTTCTGAGAGGACTGAAGCTTTCTTT. It is translated as CASSLSERTEAFF.

This clone was seen just once. The chain employs TRBV7-3 and TRBJ2-5, with 8 positions matching TRBD1. CDR1 is SGHTA, CDR2 FQGTGA, per germline. V trimming: 2 bases; J trimming: 6 bases; junction bases outside the gene matches: 2. CDR3 length: 13 residues. The CDR3 DNA follows: TGTGCCAGCAGCTTAGGGGACAGGCAGACCCAGTACTTC. It yields the protein CASSLGDRQTQYF.

This clone was found once. The V call is TRBV28, the J call TRBJ2-7, with D perhaps given as TRBD1 or TRBD2 (5 bases each). CDR1 and CDR2 (germline): MDHEN, SYDVKM. CDR3 length: 14 residues. Deletions cut 4 bases from V and 6 bases from J, with 16 bases between. DNA of the CDR3: TGTGCCAGCAGTTCCACCGCAAGGGGACGCGAGCAGTACTTC. Translated: CASSSTARGREQYF.